This T cell receptor beta chain was sequenced during a study of T cells in narcolepsy. Study in general: Enrolled donors included narcolepsy type 1 or type 2 patients and healthy controls. Regarding the study as a whole: Reportedly, autoreactive clonotypes were serially detected in patients' blood but not controls'.

A remark on this clone: Antigen unknown.

Germline V CDR1 and CDR2: SEHNR, FQNEAQ (reference sequence). V was trimmed by 3 bases and J by 4 bases, leaving 9 bases between them. This CDR3 comprises 13 residues. Profiled with immunoSEQ multiplex PCR; TCRdb holds only in-frame clones, not every one. This table holds about 14,000 clones, approximately 88% found once. This receptor was taken from a human donor with narcolepsy. Material for sequencing was CD45RA- memory CD4+ T cells from PBMCs. The chain couples TRBV7-9 to TRBJ1-2; tentative D call: TRBD1 (5 bases). In nucleotides, the CDR3 is TGTGCCAGCAGCTTGGGGCGGACCTATGGCTACACCTTC. Its protein product is CASSLGRTYGYTF.